The T cell receptor beta chain under discussion was sequenced for a study of siplizumab effects on memory and regulatory T cells. Study-level points and caveats: For mappable alloreactive CD4+ clones, the mean Treg-derived fraction was around 64% with siplizumab and 25% to 30% in controls.

Each sample had 9 x 10^4 or so TCR templates assayed. Profiled with immunoSEQ multiplex PCR; TCRdb holds only in-frame clones, not every one. This sample carries some 87,000 clones, about 90% of them seen once, and the ten largest clones take around 15%. Concerning this clone: Its antigen remains unidentified.

The clonotype originates from a human donor in good health. The specimen was CD4+ T cells sorted from blood.

CDR3 nucleotides: TGCGCCAGCAGCCCCGGGACTAGCGGGAGAATGGATACGCAGTATTTT. Its translation: CASSPGTSGRMDTQYF. The J gene is TRBJ2-3, the V gene TRBV10-1; TRBD2 matches 14 bases. The CDR3 contains 16 residues. J gave up 6 bases and V 6 bases, and 8 bases lay outside the gene matches. Germline V gives CDR1 WNHNN, CDR2 SYGVQD (reference sequence).